This T cell receptor beta chain was sequenced in a study of blood T cell repertoires in COVID-19. Participant age was 18 to 89 years, and participants resided in approximately 25 US areas. Allocation to cohorts depended on clinical history reported by the participants. Sequencing used immunoSEQ multiplex PCR; TCRdb keeps in-frame clones, though not all of them. The table records about 280,000 clones, around nine tenths of them present only once. The V gene lost 2 bases and the J gene lost 0 bases, with 4 bases spanning the gap. Germline V gives CDR1 GTSNPN, CDR2 SVGIG (reference sequence). The CDR3 is 13 residues long.

This TCR was recovered from a woman in her fifties or sixties who had recovered from COVID-19. The chain links TRBV30 to TRBJ1-4, with D unclear. Input material: PBMCs or T cells enriched from blood (not recorded which). The CDR3 DNA is TGTGCCTGGAGTTCTGCAACTAATGAAAAACTGTTTTTT. Protein: CAWSSATNEKLFF.